This TCR beta chain appears in the sequencing data of a study of OX40 agonist ivuxolimab in advanced cancers. In the study overall: With a range of 23 to 79, age averaged approximately 60 years, and about 80% were male.

The protocol was immunoSEQ multiplex PCR, while the TCRdb copy is restricted to in-frame clones and leaves out a portion. The sample includes approximately 69,000 clones, nearly 90% of them seen just once. The V and J ends lost 2 bases and 1 base respectively, with 6 bases between them. The CDR3 totals 13 residues. The germline V gene encodes CDR1 SGHKS and CDR2 YYEKEE (reference sequence). J is TRBJ1-1 and V is TRBV5-5, with D possibly matching TRBD1 (5 bases). The sequence was obtained from an adult with an advanced solid tumor such as melanoma, head and neck, liver or kidney cancer. The sequenced sample was CD4+ or CD8+ T cells sorted from blood, obtained in a trial of the OX40 agonist ivuxolimab. As DNA, the CDR3 is TGTGCCAGCAGCTTCACAGGGAACACTGAAGCTTTCTTT. It translates to CASSFTGNTEAFF. Variable domain in full (rest from reference TRBV5-5 and TRBJ1-1): DAGVTQSPTHLIKTRGQQVTLRCSPISGHKSVSWYQQVLGQGPQFIFQYYEKEERGRGNFPDRFSARQFPNYSSELNVNALLLGDSALYLCASSFTGNTEAFFGQGTRLTVV.